Listed below are T cell receptor beta chains from one sample, sequenced in a study of early T cells in non-severe SARS-CoV-2 infection. A single record per CDR3 protein comes from TCRdb applying MiXCR to the 5' RACE reads. This table has about 80,000 distinct CDR3 sequences, approximately 5% appearing once. The sample in question was whole blood, obtained at baseline. These TCRs come from an adult who was a healthcare worker with PCR-confirmed SARS-CoV-2 infection or an uninfected control (not recorded which). Each CDR3 is given with its conserved first and last residue. Size is stated for part of the rows, as once, few or many counts, or as a class when the clone is expanded.

CASSQVRQGETEAFF	TRBJ1-1	TRBV4-1	many
CASRFQGENSPLHF	TRBJ1-6	TRBV7-9	few
CASSLLGSDNQPQHF	TRBJ1-5	TRBV5-1	many
CTSSLVAGEAFF	TRBJ1-1	TRBV28	few
CASRRTGDNTEAFF	TRBJ1-1	TRBV7-2	NA
CASSQDLAGGREQYF	TRBJ2-7	TRBV3-1	many
CASSDEGQVTDTQYF	TRBJ2-3	TRBV11-2	many
CASSSPGTAINEAFF	TRBJ1-1	TRBV6-5	many
CASSPREYQPQHF	TRBJ1-5	TRBV3-1	NA
CASSRTGELFF	TRBJ2-2	TRBV12-3/TRBV12-4	many
CSASSSVGELFF	TRBJ2-2	TRBV20-1	many
CASSLGKGDTEAFF	TRBJ1-1	TRBV7-9	many
CASSLNRDENTEAFF	TRBJ1-1	TRBV11-2	many
CASSDGVAKTQYF	TRBJ2-5	TRBV18	many
CSAGNNEQFF	TRBJ2-1	TRBV29-1	few
CASSLVRRDRAFF	TRBJ1-1	TRBV27	many
CASSRGGNTEAFF	TRBJ1-1	TRBV12-3/TRBV12-4	few
CASSSRGQGYTF	TRBJ1-2	TRBV11-3	NA
CAISDGDWAQETQYF	TRBJ2-5	TRBV10-3	NA
CASSSKGLLTTDTQYF	TRBJ2-3	TRBV28	many
CASWSPSNEKLFF	TRBJ1-4	TRBV2	NA
CASSRGQTIYEQYF	TRBJ2-7	TRBV3-1	NA
CSVSDRGHTGELFF	TRBJ2-2	TRBV29-1	NA
CASSQVYNEQFF	TRBJ2-1	TRBV14	many
CASRYPREGGTDTQYF	TRBJ2-3	TRBV6-6	many
CASDKQTVDTEAFF	TRBJ1-1	TRBV28	many
CASSFYPDSNEQFF	TRBJ2-1	TRBV27	many
CASSVSPGTEAFF	TRBJ1-1	TRBV9	many
CSARETSTDTQYF	TRBJ2-3	TRBV20-1	many
CASRLQGPNTGELFF	TRBJ2-2	TRBV11-2	many
CASGRDTSSYEQYF	TRBJ2-7	TRBV6-2/TRBV6-3	few
CASSPIVGELFF	TRBJ2-2	TRBV11-2	NA